These 20 T cell receptor beta chains share one sample of origin, sequenced in a study of cytomegalovirus exposure and HLA in healthy donors. Use of 60 Vbeta and 13 Jbeta primers characterized the PCR. Sequencing used immunoSEQ multiplex PCR; TCRdb keeps in-frame clones, though not all of them. This sample has under 200,000 clones, with roughly 77% found just once. The specimen sequenced was PBMCs. The receptors were gathered from a woman aged 40-49 years in good health and CMV-seropositive.

The chain employs TRBV5-8 and TRBJ2-3, with TRBD2 identical over 9 bases. V trimming: 4 bases; J trimming: 1 base; junction bases outside the gene matches: 7. Germline V lookup: CDR1 SGHTS, CDR2 YDEGEE. The CDR3 length is 16 residues. CDR3 bases: TGTGCCAGCAGCAGACGCTTAGCGGGGGGCACAGATACGCAGTATTTT. Translated, it gives CASSRRLAGGTDTQYF.

This chain connects TRBV27 to TRBJ2-2, with a weak D call TRBD2 (5 bases). Trimming shortened V by 4 bases and J by 5 bases, and 11 bases separated the two germline ends. The length of the CDR3 is 14 residues. In germline, CDR1 is MNHEY, CDR2 SMNVEV (reference sequence). The DNA for the CDR3 is TGTGCCAGCAGTTCCTTACTAGTAACCGGGGAGCTGTTTTTT. Translated, it gives CASSSLLVTGELFF.

This sequence joins TRBV7-2 and TRBJ2-1; no clear D gene. The V end lost 1 base, the J end lost 7 bases, and 8 bases lay between the germline ends. This CDR3 has 13 residues. The germline V gene encodes CDR1 SGHTA and CDR2 FQGNSA. The chain's CDR3 is CASSLVFGNEQFF. The CDR3 DNA is TGTGCCAGCAGCTTAGTGTTCGGTAATGAGCAGTTCTTC.

V and J are TRBV7-2 and TRBJ1-4; 8 bases are shared with TRBD1. The CDR3 runs to 15 residues. CDR1 and CDR2 (germline): SGHTA, FQGNSA. The V and J ends lost 5 bases and 4 bases, in that order; junction bases with no gene match: 6. DNA of the CDR3: TGTGCCAGCAGCGTAGGACAGGGTATTAATGAAAAACTGTTTTTT. Translated: CASSVGQGINEKLFF.

The chain uses TRBV5-1 and TRBJ2-3; 7 nucleotides line up with TRBD1. This CDR3 contains 16 residues. Germline V gene data show CDR1 as SGHRS and CDR2 as YFSETQ. The ends lost 4 bases at V and 3 bases at J; junction bases unmatched: 11. Here the CDR3 reads CASSQQGNFGTDTQYF. The CDR3 DNA reads as TGCGCCAGCAGCCAACAGGGGAATTTTGGAACAGATACGCAGTATTTT.

The gene calls are TRBV5-1 and TRBJ1-3, with a tentative D call TRBD1 (6 bases). The germline CDR1 and CDR2 sequences are SGHRS and YFSETQ. This CDR3 has 15 amino acids. With 3 bases removed from V and 4 bases from J, the gap between germline ends came to 14 bases. DNA for the CDR3: TGCGCCAGCAGCTCCGCGGGGGCAGCAGGAAACACCATATATTTT. Translating it yields CASSSAGAAGNTIYF. Together with reference TRBV5-1 and TRBJ1-3, the CDR3 gives the full variable domain: KAGVTQTPRYLIKTRGQQVTLSCSPISGHRSVSWYQQTPGQGLQFLFEYFSETQRNKGNFPGRFSGRQFSNSRSEMNVSTLELGDSALYLCASSSAGAAGNTIYFGEGSWLTVV.

The rearrangement uses TRBV5-1 and TRBJ2-3, with D possibly matching TRBD2 (6 bases). The CDR3 runs to 15 residues. Looked up from germline, CDR1 is SGHRS and CDR2 is YFSETQ. V was trimmed by 4 bases and J by 4 bases, leaving 16 bases between them. The CDR3 region is CASSGGSSLADTQYF. The CDR3 coding sequence is TGCGCCAGCAGCGGGGGGAGTTCTCTTGCAGATACGCAGTATTTT.

The J gene is TRBJ1-5, the V gene TRBV15, with D possibly TRBD1 on 5 matching bases. The germline gives CDR1 LNHNV, CDR2 YYDKDF (reference sequence). Between the trimmed V and J ends, which lost 5 bases and 7 bases, there was a span of 12 bases. This CDR3 comprises 13 residues. The CDR3: CATSLQDKQPQHF. The CDR3 DNA follows: TGTGCCACCAGCCTACAGGATAAGCAGCCCCAGCATTTT. The complete variable domain, with remaining parts taken from reference TRBV15 and TRBJ1-5, reads DAMVIQNPRYQVTQFGKPVTLSCSQTLNHNVMYWYQQKSSQAPKLLFHYYDKDFNNEADTPDNFQSRRPNTSFCFLDIRSPGLGDTAMYLCATSLQDKQPQHFGDGTRLSIL.

J is TRBJ2-2 and V is TRBV30, with 11 bases matching TRBD1. Trimming took 4 bases from V and 7 from J; bases not matched to a gene: 5. The germline CDR1 and CDR2 sequences are GTSNPN and SVGIG (reference sequence). The CDR3 has 14 amino acids. CDR3 sequence reads: CAWIGQGAIGELFF. CDR3 DNA sequence: TGTGCCTGGATCGGACAGGGGGCGATCGGGGAGCTGTTTTTT.

V is TRBV30 and J is TRBJ1-1, with TRBD1 as a possible D gene (5 bases). The CDR3 is 13 amino acids. V was trimmed by 4 bases and J by 5 bases, leaving 14 bases between them. Germline V gene data show CDR1 as GTSNPN and CDR2 as SVGIG (reference sequence). CDR3 bases: TGTGCCTGGAAGGGGCGAACCCCTACTGAAGCTTTCTTT. This encodes CAWKGRTPTEAFF.

This chain joins TRBV18 and TRBJ2-7; the match to TRBD2 covers 7 bases. The CDR3 length is 14 residues. V was pared by 3 bases and J by 6 bases, with 8 bases of the junction left unmatched. Germline CDR1 is KGHSH and CDR2 is LQKENI. The CDR3 nucleotides are TGTGCCAGCTCACCCCTCGCGGGGGATAGCGAGCAGTACTTC. Protein: CASSPLAGDSEQYF. The complete variable domain, with remaining parts taken from reference TRBV18 and TRBJ2-7, reads NAGVMQNPRHLVRRRGQEARLRCSPMKGHSHVYWYRQLPEEGLKFMVYLQKENIIDESGMPKERFSAEFPKEGPSILRIQQVVRGDSAAYFCASSPLAGDSEQYFGPGTRLTVT.

The rearrangement links TRBV6-1 to TRBJ2-7; TRBD2 matches 8 bases. V was clipped by 4 bases and J by 1 base; unmatched bases: 6. The CDR3 totals 15 residues. Germline V gene lookup returns CDR1 MNHNS and CDR2 SASEGT. CDR3 in amino acids: CASSVSGSVSYEQYF. CDR3 nucleotide sequence: TGTGCCAGCAGTGTCAGCGGGAGTGTATCCTACGAGCAGTACTTC.

The CDR3 loop reads CASSSDRGGPYEQYF. CDR3 coding DNA: TGTGCCAGCAGCTCCGACCGCGGGGGGCCTTACGAGCAGTACTTC. The genes are TRBV7-2 and TRBJ2-7; 8 bases line up with TRBD2. Germline CDR1 and CDR2: SGHTA and FQGNSA. The CDR3 spans 15 residues. Unmatched junction bases numbered 9, after V lost 4 bases and J lost 4 bases.

This chain uses TRBV6-1 with TRBJ2-5, with D tentatively TRBD1 (5 bases). CDR3 length: 13 residues. V lost 3 bases to trimming and J lost 2 bases, with 7 bases between them. The germline gives CDR1 MNHNS, CDR2 SASEGT. Here the CDR3 DNA reads TGTGCCAGCAGTGACAGGGTTCAAGAGACCCAGTACTTC. Translation gives CASSDRVQETQYF.

The V and J genes are TRBV25-1 and TRBJ2-7; 8 positions match TRBD1. The CDR3 extends over 16 amino acids. V shed 1 base, J shed 2 bases, and the junction held 7 bases outside the gene matches. Per the germline V gene, CDR1 is MGHDK and CDR2 is SYGVNS. The CDR3 DNA reads as TGTGCCAGCAGTGAATGGGCAGGACAGGGTCCCTACGAGCAGTACTTC. Its protein product is CASSEWAGQGPYEQYF.

This clone was observed once. The chain uses TRBV30 and TRBJ2-7, with TRBD1 matching 12 bases. The CDR3 is 14 residues long. The V gene end was trimmed by 7 bases and the J gene end by 5 bases; junction bases not matched to a gene: 9. In germline, CDR1 is GTSNPN, CDR2 SVGIG (reference sequence). The CDR3 is CALTRDRGLNEQYF. CDR3 coding DNA: TGTGCCTTGACCCGGGACAGGGGGCTAAACGAGCAGTACTTC.

CDR3 in DNA: TGTGCCAGCAGTTTGACAGGACCTGACCGGAACTATGGCTACACCTTC. Translated, it gives CASSLTGPDRNYGYTF. The V and J genes are TRBV2 and TRBJ1-2; D possibly corresponds to TRBD1 (6 bases). Trimming removed 5 bases from V and 2 bases from J, with 18 bases in between. From germline, CDR1 is SNHLY and CDR2 FYNNEI. The CDR3 has 16 amino acids.

This clone has just a few counts. The rearrangement links TRBV7-9 to TRBJ1-2; D possibly corresponds to TRBD1 (5 bases). Between the trimmed V and J ends, which lost 1 base and 6 bases, there was a span of 12 bases. Germline V gives CDR1 SEHNR, CDR2 FQNEAQ (reference sequence). The CDR3 runs to 14 residues. CDR3 nucleotide sequence: TGTGCCAGCAGCTTAGGGGGGGAGTTCGATGGCTACACCTTC. It encodes CASSLGGEFDGYTF.

V is TRBV29-1 and J is TRBJ2-1; D might be TRBD1 (6 bases). V lost 8 bases and J 5 bases, leaving 16 bases between the germline ends. The V gene's germline CDR1 is SQVTM and CDR2 ANQGSEA. The CDR3 extends over 13 amino acids. The CDR3 coding sequence is TGCAGCTCACAGAGGGGGAGCCACAATGAGCAGTTCTTC. Its protein product is CSSQRGSHNEQFF.

The chain links TRBV30 to TRBJ1-5; 7 bases line up with TRBD1. The CDR3 covers 14 residues. The J segment lost 6 bases and the V segment lost 2 bases, leaving 7 bases of the junction unmatched. Per germline, CDR1 GTSNPN and CDR2 SVGIG (reference sequence). The DNA for the CDR3 is TGTGCCTGGAGTAGAGGGGGCAGTGGTCAGCCCCAGCATTTT. Protein product: CAWSRGGSGQPQHF.